Given below is one T cell receptor (beta chain) in context. The germline V gene has CDR1 SGHTA and CDR2 FQGNSA. V lost 5 bases, J lost 6 bases, and 4 bases stayed unmatched. The CDR3 totals 15 residues. This entry belongs to a study of blood T cell repertoires in COVID-19. Study information: Spain, Italy and the United States supplied samples that represented acute and convalescent COVID-19. T cells, B-cell-depleted T cells, or PBMCs supplied cDNA or gDNA.

In the authors' methods: Amplification from reference gene primers served as the basis for estimated nucleated cell counts. Assay: immunoSEQ multiplex PCR; the TCRdb copy retains only in-frame clones and omits some. The DNA was the basis for D and trimming; V, J and clone size are from that table. The sample contains tens of thousands of clones, 85% to 90% of which appear only once. The TCR sequence derives from a man aged 50 to 60 with active COVID-19. The rearrangement links TRBV7-2 to TRBJ2-2; 12 bases are shared with TRBD1. The sample was peripheral blood. The CDR3 here is CASSPGTGGPGELFF. CDR3 DNA sequence: TGTGCCAGCAGCCCCGGGACAGGGGGCCCCGGGGAGCTGTTTTTT.